The clone carrying this T cell receptor (beta chain) was found a few times. Its antigen is not known. One end of the junction fails to match germline, which may point to a read error. The CDR3 length is 13 residues. CDR1 is SQVTM, CDR2 ANQGSEA, per germline. This entry is derived from a study of CD8+ T cells in alopecia areata. Study conclusions and caveats: Greater clonality was observed in lesional scalp samples, especially alopecia totalis/universalis, versus normal scalp.

RNA extraction was followed by reverse transcription into cDNA, which acted as the sequencing template. The table came from immunoSEQ multiplex PCR; TCRdb's copy has only in-frame clones and leaves some out. This repertoire shows around 140,000 clones, around 60% found once; its top ten account for nearly 6.5%. Obtained from alopecia areata patients were lesional scalp punch biopsies along with peripheral blood. PBMCs, the starting material, were the source of sorted CD4+ and CD8+ T cells. The receptor comes from a human donor with alopecia areata. The chain links TRBV29-1 to TRBJ2-5; the D gene is possibly TRBD1 (5 bases). The sequencing here drew on CD4+ T cells sorted from blood, taken at week 0. The CDR3 is CSVEPAGQATQYF. CDR3 DNA: TGCAGCGTTGAACCGGCAGGGCAAGCGACCCAGTACTTC.